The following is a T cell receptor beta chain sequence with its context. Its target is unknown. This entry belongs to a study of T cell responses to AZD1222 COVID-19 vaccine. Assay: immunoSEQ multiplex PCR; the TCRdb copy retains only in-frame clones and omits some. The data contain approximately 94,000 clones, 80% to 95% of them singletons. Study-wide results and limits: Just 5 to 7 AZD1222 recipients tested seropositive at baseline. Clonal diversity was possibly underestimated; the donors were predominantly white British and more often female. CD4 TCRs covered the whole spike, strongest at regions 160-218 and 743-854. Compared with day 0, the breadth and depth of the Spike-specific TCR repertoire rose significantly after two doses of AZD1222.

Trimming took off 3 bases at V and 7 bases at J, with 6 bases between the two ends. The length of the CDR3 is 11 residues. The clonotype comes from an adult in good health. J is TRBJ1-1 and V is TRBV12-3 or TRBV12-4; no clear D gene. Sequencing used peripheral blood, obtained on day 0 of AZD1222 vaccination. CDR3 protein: CASSFGHEAFF. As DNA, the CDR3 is TGTGCCAGCAGTTTTGGTCATGAAGCTTTCTTT.